This paragraph covers one T cell receptor beta chain sequence. Antigen: not known. These data originate in a study of blood T cells in healthy people across ages. General study results and limits: Diversity was higher, and naive CD4+ cells more numerous, in long-lived donors than in aged donors.

V lost 11 bases to trimming and J lost 2 bases, with 7 bases between them. This CDR3 contains 12 residues. Per the germline V gene, CDR1 is SNHLY and CDR2 is FYNNEI. Primed by a sample-barcoded 5' primer and a J-beta primer mix, a second PCR proceeded for 7 to 11 cycles. A single record per CDR3 protein comes from TCRdb applying MiXCR to the 5' RACE reads. The table has roughly 700,000 distinct CDR3 sequences, around 25% seen once. These data also formed part of another study, on T cells of mothers and their children. That report notes: All extracted RNA went into cDNA synthesis, about 1.4 ug per 15 ul. The study obtained over 8 million TCR beta CDR3 reads per mother and a few million per child.

V and J are TRBV2 and TRBJ2-6; D call uncertain. This receptor was taken from a boy aged 10-17 years in good health. The source material was blood. The CDR3, as DNA: TGTGCCTGGGGAACTGGGGCCAACGTCCTGACTTTC. It encodes CAWGTGANVLTF.